Presented here are 24 T cell receptor beta chains from one specimen sequenced in a study of T cells in Graves' hyperthyroidism and ophthalmopathy. There were TCR beta CDR3 regions amplified from RNA transcripts. TCR CDR3 underwent first-round RT-PCR with the HTBI primer set. TCRdb analysed the multiplex PCR reads with MiXCR anew, one entry per CDR3 protein. This sample has 380,000 or so distinct CDR3 sequences, with around 13% found just once. Sequenced input: blood. These receptor sequences come from a woman in her twenties or thirties with Graves' hyperthyroidism.

The sample holds a few counts of this clonotype. The V gene is TRBV18, the J gene TRBJ1-2; D might be TRBD1 (6 bases). The CDR3 is 15 amino acids. The ends were cut back, 6 bases at V and 5 bases at J, with 19 bases in the middle. Germline V lookup: CDR1 KGHSH, CDR2 LQKENI. CDR3 sequence (DNA): TGTGCCAGCTCGCCTCGTGGGGGGCGCCGGTATGGCTACACCTTC. Translating gives CASSPRGGRRYGYTF.

The rearrangement joins TRBV7-2 to TRBJ1-5; D is perhaps TRBD1 (6 bases). CDR1 and CDR2 from the germline V gene are SGHTA and FQGNSA. The CDR3 extends over 15 amino acids. Trimming left V 5 bases short and J 7 bases short, with 18 bases between. The CDR3 sequence: CASSPIQGSLQPQHF. As DNA, the CDR3 is TGTGCCAGCAGCCCCATACAGGGTTCCTTGCAGCCCCAGCATTTT.

The chain is built from TRBV9 and TRBJ2-6; D is unclear. Germline V gene lookup returns CDR1 SGDLS and CDR2 YYNGEE. The CDR3 has 16 residues. The V end lost 4 bases, the J end lost 0 bases, and 11 bases lay between the germline ends. The CDR3 region is CASSPRVSSGANVLTF. In DNA form, the CDR3 reads TGTGCCAGCAGCCCCCGAGTAAGCTCTGGGGCCAACGTCCTGACTTTC. The whole variable domain, remainder taken from reference TRBV9 and TRBJ2-6, is DSGVTQTPKHLITATGQRVTLRCSPRSGDLSVYWYQQSLDQGLQFLIQYYNGEERAKGNILERFSAQQFPDLHSELNLSSLELGDSALYFCASSPRVSSGANVLTFGAGSRLTVL.

This clonotype occurred many times. The chain combines TRBV5-1 with TRBJ2-7; 8 nucleotides agree with TRBD2. CDR3 length equals 15 residues. The germline V gene encodes CDR1 SGHRS and CDR2 YFSETQ. The V gene end was trimmed by 4 bases and the J gene end by 6 bases; junction bases not matched to a gene: 12. Here the CDR3 reads CASSLREGRSFEQYF. Written as DNA, the CDR3 is TGCGCCAGCAGCCTTCGGGAGGGCCGGTCTTTCGAGCAGTACTTC.

This clonotype has only a few counts. J is TRBJ2-1 and V is TRBV28, with D perhaps TRBD2 (6 bases). CDR1 and CDR2 from the germline V gene are MDHEN and SYDVKM. The CDR3 length is 14 residues. V gave up 6 bases and J gave up 2 bases, with 11 bases separating them. CDR3 loop: CASSSGLTYNEQFF. CDR3 in DNA: TGTGCCAGCAGCTCGGGACTTACCTACAATGAGCAGTTCTTC.

The chain uses TRBV20-1 and TRBJ2-1; D is possibly TRBD2 (7 bases). Germline V gene data show CDR1 as DFQATT and CDR2 as SNEGSKA (reference sequence). CDR3 length: 16 amino acids. Trimming took 6 bases from V and 8 from J, leaving 26 bases between them. CDR3: CSAGGASGRGRDEQFF. The DNA of the CDR3 is TGCAGTGCAGGGGGGGCGTCCGGGAGAGGTAGGGATGAGCAGTTCTTC.

This clonotype has a handful of counts. The V and J genes are TRBV5-6 and TRBJ2-6, with 9 bases that match TRBD1. Germline assignment: CDR1 SGHDT and CDR2 YYEEEE. V lost 4 bases to trimming and J lost 2 bases; unmatched junction nucleotides: 7. This CDR3 is 17 amino acids long. As DNA, the CDR3 is TGTGCCAGCAGCACCTGGACAGGGGTCCCTGGGGCCAACGTCCTGACTTTC. Translation gives CASSTWTGVPGANVLTF.

The J gene is TRBJ2-2, the V gene TRBV19; D is undetermined. The length of the CDR3 is 13 residues. CDR1 and CDR2 from the germline V gene are LNHDA and SQIVND (reference sequence). V was shortened by 6 bases and J by 8 bases, with 13 bases between the two germline ends. CDR3 bases: TGTGCCAGTAGAAACATCCCCTTGGGGGAGCTGTTTTTT. Protein product: CASRNIPLGELFF.

This clonotype was detected many times. The gene calls are TRBV7-2 and TRBJ2-7; D is possibly TRBD1 (6 bases). The V gene's germline CDR1 is SGHTA and CDR2 FQGNSA. CDR3 size: 17 residues. V was cut by 1 base and J by 4 bases, with 20 bases left in between. Here the CDR3 reads CASSLDPRPGVGYEQYF. CDR3 DNA: TGTGCCAGCAGCTTAGATCCTCGCCCAGGGGTTGGGTACGAGCAGTACTTC.

At least ten counts were recorded for this clonotype. V gene TRBV6-1 combines with J gene TRBJ2-7; either TRBD1 or TRBD2 may supply D (5 bases each). Looked up from germline, CDR1 is MNHNS and CDR2 is SASEGT. This CDR3 is 15 amino acids long. With 5 bases removed from V and 0 bases from J, the gap between germline ends came to 14 bases. Here the CDR3 reads CASSYLGTNSYEQYF. CDR3 coding DNA: TGTGCCAGCAGTTATTTGGGGACCAACTCCTACGAGCAGTACTTC.

This clonotype was counted a few times. The junction departs from the called germline gene at one end, perhaps through a read error. The chain employs TRBV6-2 or TRBV6-3 and TRBJ2-6; 7 positions agree with TRBD1. Germline CDR1 reads MNHEY; CDR2 reads SVGEGT. The CDR3 extends over 17 amino acids. Here the CDR3 DNA reads TGTGCCAGCACTCTTGGGGTAGGGGGCCCTGGGGCCAACGTCCTGGCTTTC. This translates into CASTLGVGGPGANVLAF.

The chain joins TRBV20-1 to TRBJ2-1, with unresolved D. The CDR3 totals 14 residues. From germline, CDR1 is DFQATT and CDR2 SNEGSKA (reference sequence). The germline V and J ends were trimmed by 1 base and 12 bases, with 19 bases remaining between them. This chain's CDR3 is CSARGSVNTMRQFF. Written as DNA, the CDR3 is TGCAGTGCTAGAGGATCCGTAAACACAATGAGGCAGTTCTTC.

This chain links TRBV5-1 with TRBJ2-3; 10 nucleotides agree with TRBD2. The germline gives CDR1 SGHRS, CDR2 YFSETQ. The CDR3 has 16 amino acids. V lost 5 bases, J lost 4 bases, and 10 bases stayed unmatched. The CDR3, as DNA: TGCGCCAGCAGTCGAACCGGGACTAGCGTCCCAGATACGCAGTATTTT. It yields the protein CASSRTGTSVPDTQYF.

V gene TRBV5-5 combines with J gene TRBJ2-2; D not resolved. CDR3 length equals 16 residues. The germline V gene encodes CDR1 SGHKS and CDR2 YYEKEE (reference sequence). V lost 1 base, J lost 4 bases, and 14 bases lay in between. The CDR3 is CASSLSLRSGTGELFF. CDR3 sequence (DNA): TGTGCCAGCAGCTTGTCCCTGCGTTCGGGCACCGGGGAGCTGTTTTTT.

The chain uses TRBV20-1 and TRBJ1-2, with D possibly matching TRBD1 (6 bases). Trimming removed 6 bases at V and 8 bases at J, with 16 bases between. Germline CDR1 is DFQATT and CDR2 is SNEGSKA (reference sequence). This CDR3 has 12 residues. Here the CDR3 reads CSARGTIDGYTF. The CDR3, as DNA: TGCAGTGCAAGGGGGACCATAGACGGCTACACCTTC.

This clonotype was seen many times. CDR3 region: CASSSEGGAYNEQFF. The CDR3 nucleotides read TGTGCCAGCAGTTCCGAGGGGGGTGCCTACAATGAGCAGTTCTTC. The chain uses TRBV27 and TRBJ2-1; D tentatively fits TRBD1 or TRBD2 (6 bases each). CDR1 MNHEY and CDR2 SMNVEV come from the germline V gene (reference sequence). Trimming cost V 4 bases and J 2 bases, with 12 bases left between them. The CDR3 loop spans 15 amino acids.

This clonotype was seen a handful of times. The chain recombines TRBV10-3 with TRBJ2-1; 15 nucleotides align to TRBD2. The CDR3 has 16 residues. Germline values: CDR1 ENHRY, CDR2 SYGVKD. V dropped 0 bases and J dropped 8; count of bases not matched to a gene: 2. The CDR3 nucleotides read TGTGCCATCAGTGAGTCGGGACTAGCGGGAGGAGATGAGCAGTTCTTC. It translates to CAISESGLAGGDEQFF.

The J gene is TRBJ2-5, the V gene TRBV7-9; D is possibly TRBD2 (6 bases). Per germline, CDR1 SEHNR and CDR2 FQNEAQ (reference sequence). The CDR3 runs 14 residues. Trimming stripped 5 bases from V and 4 bases from J, with 14 bases between. The CDR3 bases are TGTGCCAGCAGCAAATCTGGTAGCGGAGAGACCCAGTACTTC. Protein product: CASSKSGSGETQYF.

The chain links TRBV3-1 to TRBJ2-5, with a tentative D call TRBD2 (5 bases). Trimming shortened V by 5 bases and J by 3 bases, and 16 bases separated the two germline ends. Germline values: CDR1 LGHDT, CDR2 YNNKEL (reference sequence). This CDR3 has 15 residues. For the CDR3, the DNA is TGTGCCAGCAGCGCCCCTAGTAGGAGGAAAGAGACCCAGTACTTC. This sequence encodes CASSAPSRRKETQYF.

This clonotype was counted at least ten times. V and J are TRBV19 and TRBJ1-5; perhaps TRBD1 as D (6 bases). This CDR3 comprises 15 residues. V gave up 2 bases and J gave up 3 bases, with 11 bases separating them. Germline V gene lookup returns CDR1 LNHDA and CDR2 SQIVND (reference sequence). CDR3 region: CASSIPDRPNQPQHF. The CDR3 region has the DNA TGTGCCAGTAGTATACCCGACAGGCCCAATCAGCCCCAGCATTTT.

The genes are TRBV19 and TRBJ1-3; D is ambiguous. The CDR3 is made up of 16 amino acids. V was trimmed by 7 bases and J by 0 bases, leaving 16 bases between them. Germline V gene sequence: CDR1 LNHDA, CDR2 SQIVND (reference sequence). The CDR3 is CASISRGGDSGNTIYF. DNA of the CDR3: TGTGCCAGTATATCGCGTGGCGGCGACTCTGGAAACACCATATATTTT.

V usage is TRBV20-1 and J usage is TRBJ1-3; no definite D call. The CDR3 runs 15 residues. The V and J ends lost 3 bases and 0 bases respectively, with 12 bases between them. Germline CDR1 is DFQATT and CDR2 is SNEGSKA (reference sequence). The CDR3 sequence is CSASVNRRSGNTIYF. The CDR3 DNA is TGCAGTGCTAGCGTTAACCGTCGCTCTGGAAACACCATATATTTT.

The chain carries TRBV5-1 and TRBJ2-1; perhaps TRBD2 as D (6 bases). CDR3 length: 16 amino acids. V was trimmed by 1 base and J by 4 bases, leaving 15 bases between them. The germline gives CDR1 SGHRS, CDR2 YFSETQ. The DNA of the CDR3 is TGCGCCAGCAGCTTGTACGGGAGTCACGGATACAATGAGCAGTTCTTC. Residues: CASSLYGSHGYNEQFF.

This clonotype was counted at least ten times. V usage is TRBV2 and J usage is TRBJ1-2; a weak D match, TRBD1 (6 bases). This CDR3 region has 17 residues. The V end was cut by 2 bases, the J end by 5 bases, with 21 bases between. Germline V gives CDR1 SNHLY, CDR2 FYNNEI. In DNA form, the CDR3 reads TGTGCCAGCAGTGAATCGGCAGGGACCCTGGGGGCATATGGCTACACCTTC. This sequence encodes CASSESAGTLGAYGYTF.